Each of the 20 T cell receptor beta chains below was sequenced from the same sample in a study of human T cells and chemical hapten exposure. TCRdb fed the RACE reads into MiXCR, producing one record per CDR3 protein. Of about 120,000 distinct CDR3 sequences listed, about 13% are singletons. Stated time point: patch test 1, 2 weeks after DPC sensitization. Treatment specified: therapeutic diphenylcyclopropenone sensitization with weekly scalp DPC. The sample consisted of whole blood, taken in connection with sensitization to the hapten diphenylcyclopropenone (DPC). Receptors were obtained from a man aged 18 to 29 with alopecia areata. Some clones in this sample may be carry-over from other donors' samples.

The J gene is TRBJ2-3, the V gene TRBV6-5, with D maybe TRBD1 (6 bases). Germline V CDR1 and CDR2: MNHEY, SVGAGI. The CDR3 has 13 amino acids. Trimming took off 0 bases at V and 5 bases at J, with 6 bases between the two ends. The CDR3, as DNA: TGTGCCAGCAGTTACTCGACAGGAGATACGCAGTATTTT. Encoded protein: CASSYSTGDTQYF.

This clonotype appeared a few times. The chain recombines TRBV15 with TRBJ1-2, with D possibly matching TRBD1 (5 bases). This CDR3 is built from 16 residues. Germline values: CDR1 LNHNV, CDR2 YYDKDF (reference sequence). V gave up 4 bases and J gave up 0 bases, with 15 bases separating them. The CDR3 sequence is CATSTPPQTANYGYTF. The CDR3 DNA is TGTGCCACCAGCACCCCGCCCCAGACAGCTAACTATGGCTACACCTTC.

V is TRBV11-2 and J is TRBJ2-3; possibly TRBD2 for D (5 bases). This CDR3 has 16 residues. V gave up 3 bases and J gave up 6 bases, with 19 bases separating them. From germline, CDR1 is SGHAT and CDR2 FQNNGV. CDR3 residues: CASSLGSGTFRDTQYF. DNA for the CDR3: TGTGCCAGCAGCTTGGGGAGCGGAACCTTCCGGGATACGCAGTATTTT.

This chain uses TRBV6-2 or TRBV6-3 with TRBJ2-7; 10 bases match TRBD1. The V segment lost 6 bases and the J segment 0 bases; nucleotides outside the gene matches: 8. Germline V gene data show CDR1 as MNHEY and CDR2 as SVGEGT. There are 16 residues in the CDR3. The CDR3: CASSLHRDRGSYEQYF. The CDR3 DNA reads TGTGCCAGCAGCCTCCACCGGGACAGGGGCTCCTACGAGCAGTACTTC.

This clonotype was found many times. The CDR3 DNA reads as TGTGCCAGCAGCTTAGGGTTGGAGAACACTGAAGCTTTCTTT. Amino acid sequence: CASSLGLENTEAFF. The rearrangement links TRBV7-6 to TRBJ1-1; unclear D gene. The CDR3 extends over 14 amino acids. CDR1 and CDR2 from the germline V gene are SGHVS and FNYEAQ. The V end lost 1 base, the J end lost 1 base, and 7 bases lay between the germline ends.

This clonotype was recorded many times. The CDR3 nucleotides read TGTGCCAGCAGACCCTTGACGAACACTGAAGCTTTCTTT. This sequence encodes CASRPLTNTEAFF. J is TRBJ1-1 and V is TRBV27; D is undetermined. Germline CDR1 is MNHEY and CDR2 is SMNVEV (reference sequence). There are 13 residues in the CDR3. Trimming stripped 6 bases from V and 1 base from J, with 9 bases between.

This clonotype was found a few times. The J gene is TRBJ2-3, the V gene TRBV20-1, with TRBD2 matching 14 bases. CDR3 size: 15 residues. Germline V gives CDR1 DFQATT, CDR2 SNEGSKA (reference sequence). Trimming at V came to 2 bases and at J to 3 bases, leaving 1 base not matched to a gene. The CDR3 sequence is CSARRTSGGTDTQYF. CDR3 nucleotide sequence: TGCAGTGCTAGAAGGACTAGCGGGGGGACAGATACGCAGTATTTT.

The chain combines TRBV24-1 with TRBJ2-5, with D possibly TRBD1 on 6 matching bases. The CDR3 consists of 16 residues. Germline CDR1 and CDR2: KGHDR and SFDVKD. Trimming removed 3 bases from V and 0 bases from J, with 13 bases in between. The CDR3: CATSDPRTAHQETQYF. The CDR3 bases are TGTGCCACCAGTGATCCCCGGACAGCCCACCAAGAGACCCAGTACTTC.

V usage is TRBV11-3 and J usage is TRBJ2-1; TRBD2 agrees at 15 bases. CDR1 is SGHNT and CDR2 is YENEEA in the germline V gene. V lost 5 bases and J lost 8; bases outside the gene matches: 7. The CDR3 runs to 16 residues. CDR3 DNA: TGTGCCAGCAGCCACGGACTAGCGGGGGGGATCCATGAGCAGTTCTTC. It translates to CASSHGLAGGIHEQFF.

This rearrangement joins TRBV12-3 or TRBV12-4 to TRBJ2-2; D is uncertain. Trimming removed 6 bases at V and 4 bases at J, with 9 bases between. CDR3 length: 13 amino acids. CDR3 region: CASSPSITGELFF. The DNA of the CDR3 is TGTGCCAGCAGCCCGAGTATCACCGGGGAGCTGTTTTTT.

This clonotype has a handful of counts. The CDR3 coding sequence is TGTGCCAGCAGTTACTCGGACCCTAACTATGGCTACACCTTC. It codes for CASSYSDPNYGYTF. This chain uses TRBV6-2 or TRBV6-3 with TRBJ1-2; D is ambiguous. Per germline, CDR1 MNHEY and CDR2 SVGEGT. This CDR3 is built from 14 residues. Trimming stripped 0 bases from V and 0 bases from J, with 5 bases between.

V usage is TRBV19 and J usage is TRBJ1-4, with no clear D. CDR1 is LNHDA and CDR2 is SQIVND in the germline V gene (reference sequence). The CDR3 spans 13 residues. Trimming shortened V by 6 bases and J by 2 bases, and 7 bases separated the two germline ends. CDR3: CASRSWTNEKLFF. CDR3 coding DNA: TGTGCCAGTAGGTCTTGGACTAATGAAAAACTGTTTTTT.

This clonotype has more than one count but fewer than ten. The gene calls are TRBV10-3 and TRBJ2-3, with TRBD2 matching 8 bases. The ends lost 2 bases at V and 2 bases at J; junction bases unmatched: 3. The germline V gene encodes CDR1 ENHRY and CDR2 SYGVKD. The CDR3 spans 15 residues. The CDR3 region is CAISERGGFTDTQYF. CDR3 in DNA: TGTGCCATCAGTGAGCGGGGGGGGTTCACAGATACGCAGTATTTT.

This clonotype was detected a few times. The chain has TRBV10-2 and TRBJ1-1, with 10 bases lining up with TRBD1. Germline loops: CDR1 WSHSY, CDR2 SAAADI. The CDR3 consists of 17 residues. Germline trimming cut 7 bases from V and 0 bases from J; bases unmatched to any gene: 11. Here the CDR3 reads CASTGTGAPIMNTEAFF. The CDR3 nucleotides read TGCGCCAGCACCGGGACAGGGGCCCCTATAATGAACACTGAAGCTTTCTTT.

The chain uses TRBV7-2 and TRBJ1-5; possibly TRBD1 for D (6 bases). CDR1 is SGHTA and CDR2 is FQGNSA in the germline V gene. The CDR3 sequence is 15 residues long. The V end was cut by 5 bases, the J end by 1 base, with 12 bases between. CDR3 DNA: TGTGCCAGCAGCAGGGGGGCGAGGAGCAATCAGCCCCAGCATTTT. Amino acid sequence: CASSRGARSNQPQHF.

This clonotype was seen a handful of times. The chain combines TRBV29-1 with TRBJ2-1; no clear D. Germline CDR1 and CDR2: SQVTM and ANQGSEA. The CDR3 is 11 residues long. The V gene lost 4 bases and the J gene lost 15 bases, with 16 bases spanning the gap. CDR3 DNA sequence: TGCAGCGTTGGCCCAATCCCCGTAGGGTTCTTC. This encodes CSVGPIPVGFF.

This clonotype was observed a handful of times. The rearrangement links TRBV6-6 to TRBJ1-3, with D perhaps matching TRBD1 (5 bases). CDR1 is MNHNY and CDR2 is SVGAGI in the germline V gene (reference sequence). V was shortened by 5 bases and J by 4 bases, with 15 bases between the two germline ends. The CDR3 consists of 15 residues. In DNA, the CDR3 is TGTGCCAGCAGTCCCCGGTCGGGGGAAGGAAACACCATATATTTT. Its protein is CASSPRSGEGNTIYF.

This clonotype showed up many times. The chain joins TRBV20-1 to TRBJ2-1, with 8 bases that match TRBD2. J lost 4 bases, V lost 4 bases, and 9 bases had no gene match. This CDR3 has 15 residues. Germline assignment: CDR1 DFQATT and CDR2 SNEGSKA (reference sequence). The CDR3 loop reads CSAIPERGRYNEQFF. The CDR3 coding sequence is TGCAGTGCTATCCCTGAGCGGGGGAGGTACAATGAGCAGTTCTTC.

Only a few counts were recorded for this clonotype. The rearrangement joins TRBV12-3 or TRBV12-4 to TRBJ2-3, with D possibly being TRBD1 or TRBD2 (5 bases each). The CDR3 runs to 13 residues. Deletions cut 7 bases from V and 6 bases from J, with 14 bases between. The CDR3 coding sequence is TGTGCCAGCACCAGGACTGGGGCGGATACGCAGTATTTT. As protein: CASTRTGADTQYF.

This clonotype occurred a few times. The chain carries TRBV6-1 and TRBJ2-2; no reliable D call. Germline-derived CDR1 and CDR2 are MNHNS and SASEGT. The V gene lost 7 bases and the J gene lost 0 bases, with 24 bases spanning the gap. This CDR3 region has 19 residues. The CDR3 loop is CASTPQDGFRPSNTGELFF. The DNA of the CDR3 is TGTGCCAGCACCCCCCAGGACGGTTTTCGACCCTCGAACACCGGGGAGCTGTTTTTT.